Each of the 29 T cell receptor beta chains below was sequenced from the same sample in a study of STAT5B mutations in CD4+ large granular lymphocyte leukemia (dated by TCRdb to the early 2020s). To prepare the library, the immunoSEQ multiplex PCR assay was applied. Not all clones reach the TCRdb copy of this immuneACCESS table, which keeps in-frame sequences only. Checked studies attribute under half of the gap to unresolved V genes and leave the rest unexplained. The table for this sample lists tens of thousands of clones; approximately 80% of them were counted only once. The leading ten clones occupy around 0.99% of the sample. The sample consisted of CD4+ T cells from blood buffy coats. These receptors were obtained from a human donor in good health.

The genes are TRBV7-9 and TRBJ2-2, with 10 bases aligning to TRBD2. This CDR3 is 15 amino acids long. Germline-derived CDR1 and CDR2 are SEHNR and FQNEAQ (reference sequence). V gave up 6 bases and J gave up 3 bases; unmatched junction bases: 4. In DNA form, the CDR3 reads TGTGCCAGCAGTCGGACTAGCGGTTACACCGGGGAGCTGTTTTTT. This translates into CASSRTSGYTGELFF. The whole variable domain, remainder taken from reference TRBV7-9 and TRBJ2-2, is DTGVSQNPRHKITKRGQNVTFRCDPISEHNRLYWYRQTLGQGPEFLTYFQNEAQLEKSRLLSDRFSAERPKGSFSTLEIQRTEQGDSAMYLCASSRTSGYTGELFFGEGSRLTVL.

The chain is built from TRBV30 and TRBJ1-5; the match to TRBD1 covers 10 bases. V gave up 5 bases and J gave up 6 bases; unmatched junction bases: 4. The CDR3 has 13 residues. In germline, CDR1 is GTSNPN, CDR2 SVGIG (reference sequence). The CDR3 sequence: CAWDRGLGQPQHF. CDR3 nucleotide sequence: TGTGCCTGGGACAGGGGGCTCGGTCAGCCCCAGCATTTT.

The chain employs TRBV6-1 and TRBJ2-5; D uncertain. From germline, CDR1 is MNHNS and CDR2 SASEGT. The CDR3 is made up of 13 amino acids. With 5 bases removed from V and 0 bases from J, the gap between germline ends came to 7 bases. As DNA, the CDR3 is TGTGCCAGCAGTCCGACACACCAAGAGACCCAGTACTTC. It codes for CASSPTHQETQYF.

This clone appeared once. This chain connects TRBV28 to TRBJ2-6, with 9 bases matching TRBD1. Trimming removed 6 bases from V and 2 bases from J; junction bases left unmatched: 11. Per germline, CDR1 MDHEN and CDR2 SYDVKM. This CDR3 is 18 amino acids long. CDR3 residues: CASSYRGQGLPGANVLTF. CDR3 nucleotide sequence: TGTGCCAGCAGCTACCGGGGACAGGGCCTGCCTGGGGCCAACGTCCTGACTTTC.

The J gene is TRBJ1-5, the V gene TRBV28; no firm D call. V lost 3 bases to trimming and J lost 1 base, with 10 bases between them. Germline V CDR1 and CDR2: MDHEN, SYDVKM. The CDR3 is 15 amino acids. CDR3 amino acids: CASSLAVRSNQPQHF. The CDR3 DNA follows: TGTGCCAGCAGTTTGGCGGTCAGAAGCAATCAGCCCCAGCATTTT. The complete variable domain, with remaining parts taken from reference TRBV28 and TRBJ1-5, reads DVKVTQSSRYLVKRTGEKVFLECVQDMDHENMFWYRQDPGLGLRLIYFSYDVKMKEKGDIPEGYSVSREKKERFSLILESASTNQTSMYLCASSLAVRSNQPQHFGDGTRLSIL.

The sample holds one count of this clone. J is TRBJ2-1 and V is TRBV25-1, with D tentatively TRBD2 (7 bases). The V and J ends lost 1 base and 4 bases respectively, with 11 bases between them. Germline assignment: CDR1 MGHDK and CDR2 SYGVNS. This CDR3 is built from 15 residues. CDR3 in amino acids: CASSEWRGQYNEQFF. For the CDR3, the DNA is TGTGCCAGCAGTGAATGGCGGGGGCAGTACAATGAGCAGTTCTTC.

CDR3 nucleotide sequence: TGTGCCACCTTTGGGGGGGCTAGCACAGATACGCAGTATTTT. Translation: CATFGGASTDTQYF. J is TRBJ2-3 and V is TRBV10-3; D perhaps matches TRBD2 (7 bases). CDR1 and CDR2 from the germline V gene are ENHRY and SYGVKD. Trimming took off 10 bases at V and 0 bases at J, with 14 bases between the two ends. This CDR3 has 14 residues.

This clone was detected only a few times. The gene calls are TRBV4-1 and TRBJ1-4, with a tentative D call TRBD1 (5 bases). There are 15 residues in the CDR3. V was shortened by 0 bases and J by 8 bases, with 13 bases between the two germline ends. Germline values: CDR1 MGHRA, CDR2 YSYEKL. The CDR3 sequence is CASSQDQGLQEKLFF. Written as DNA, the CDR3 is TGCGCCAGCAGCCAAGATCAGGGTCTCCAGGAAAAACTGTTTTTT.

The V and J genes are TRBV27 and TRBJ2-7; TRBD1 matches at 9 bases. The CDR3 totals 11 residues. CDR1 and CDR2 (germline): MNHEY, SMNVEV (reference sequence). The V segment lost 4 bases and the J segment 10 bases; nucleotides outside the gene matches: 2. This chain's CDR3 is CASSWTGEQYF. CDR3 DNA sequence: TGTGCCAGCAGTTGGACAGGGGAACAGTACTTC.

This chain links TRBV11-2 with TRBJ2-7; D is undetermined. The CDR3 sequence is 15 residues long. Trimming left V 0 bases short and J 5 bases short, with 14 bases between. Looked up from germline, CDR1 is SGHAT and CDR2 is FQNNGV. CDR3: CASSLERLVRDEQYF. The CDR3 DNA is TGTGCCAGCAGCTTAGAGAGATTGGTCCGGGACGAGCAGTACTTC.

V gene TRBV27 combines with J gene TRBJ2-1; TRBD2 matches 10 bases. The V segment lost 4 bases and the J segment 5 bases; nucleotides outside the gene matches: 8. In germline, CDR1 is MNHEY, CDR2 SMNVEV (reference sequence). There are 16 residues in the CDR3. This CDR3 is CASSSGLAGVDNEQFF. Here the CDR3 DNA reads TGTGCCAGCAGTTCCGGGCTAGCGGGAGTAGACAATGAGCAGTTCTTC.

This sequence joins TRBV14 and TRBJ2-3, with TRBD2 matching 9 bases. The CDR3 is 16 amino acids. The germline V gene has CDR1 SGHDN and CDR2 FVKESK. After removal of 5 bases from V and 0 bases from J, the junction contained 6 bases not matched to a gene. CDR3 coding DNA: TGTGCCAGCAGCGCCCGACTAGCGGCTAGCACAGATACGCAGTATTTT. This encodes CASSARLAASTDTQYF.

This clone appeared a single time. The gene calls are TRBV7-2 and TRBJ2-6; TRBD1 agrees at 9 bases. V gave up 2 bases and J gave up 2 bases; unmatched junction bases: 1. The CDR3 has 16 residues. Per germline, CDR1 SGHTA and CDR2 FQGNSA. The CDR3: CASSLTGGAGANVLTF. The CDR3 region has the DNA TGTGCCAGCAGCTTAACAGGGGGCGCTGGGGCCAACGTCCTGACTTTC.

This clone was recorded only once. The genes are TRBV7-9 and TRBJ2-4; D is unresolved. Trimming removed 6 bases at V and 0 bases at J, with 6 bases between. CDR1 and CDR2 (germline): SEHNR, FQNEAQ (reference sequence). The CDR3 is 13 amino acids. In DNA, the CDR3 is TGTGCCAGCAGGGCTGGAGCCAAAAACATTCAGTACTTC. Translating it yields CASRAGAKNIQYF.

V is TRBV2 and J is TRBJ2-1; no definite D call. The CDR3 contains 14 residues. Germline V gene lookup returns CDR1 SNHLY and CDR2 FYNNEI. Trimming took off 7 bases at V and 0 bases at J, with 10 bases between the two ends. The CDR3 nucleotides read TGTGCCAGCAATACCCTGAGCTCCTACAATGAGCAGTTCTTC. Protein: CASNTLSSYNEQFF.

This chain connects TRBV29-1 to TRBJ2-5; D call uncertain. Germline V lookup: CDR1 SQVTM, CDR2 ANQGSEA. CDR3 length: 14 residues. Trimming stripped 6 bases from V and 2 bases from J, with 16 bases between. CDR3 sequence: CSVVSWSSQETQYF. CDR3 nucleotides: TGCAGCGTAGTCTCGTGGTCCTCGCAAGAGACCCAGTACTTC.

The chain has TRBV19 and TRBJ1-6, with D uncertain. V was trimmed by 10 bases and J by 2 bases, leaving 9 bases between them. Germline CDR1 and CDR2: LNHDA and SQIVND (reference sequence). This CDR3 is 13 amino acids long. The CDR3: CATARAYNSPLHF. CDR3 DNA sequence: TGTGCCACCGCAAGGGCCTATAATTCACCCCTCCACTTT.

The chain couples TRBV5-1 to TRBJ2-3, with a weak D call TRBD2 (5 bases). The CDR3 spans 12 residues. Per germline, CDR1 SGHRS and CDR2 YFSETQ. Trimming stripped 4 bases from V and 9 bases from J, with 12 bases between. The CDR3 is CASSLDSVTQYF. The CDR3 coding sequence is TGCGCCAGCAGCCTGGACTCAGTAACGCAGTATTTT.

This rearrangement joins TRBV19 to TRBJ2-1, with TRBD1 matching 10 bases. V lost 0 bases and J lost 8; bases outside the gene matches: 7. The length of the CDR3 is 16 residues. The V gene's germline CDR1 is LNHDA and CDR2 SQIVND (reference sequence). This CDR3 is CASSIDRGTGADEQFF. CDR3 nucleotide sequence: TGTGCCAGTAGTATAGATCGAGGGACAGGGGCGGATGAGCAGTTCTTC.

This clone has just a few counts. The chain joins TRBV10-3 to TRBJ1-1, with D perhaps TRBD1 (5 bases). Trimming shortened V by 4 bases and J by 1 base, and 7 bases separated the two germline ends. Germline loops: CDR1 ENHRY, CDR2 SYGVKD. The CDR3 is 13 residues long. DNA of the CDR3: TGTGCCATCAGTGTAGGGGAGAACACTGAAGCTTTCTTT. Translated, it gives CAISVGENTEAFF.

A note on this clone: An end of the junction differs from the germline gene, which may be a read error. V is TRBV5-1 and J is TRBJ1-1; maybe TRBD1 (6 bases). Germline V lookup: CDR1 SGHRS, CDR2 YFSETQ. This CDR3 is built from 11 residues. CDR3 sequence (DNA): TGCGCCAGCAAGGGGGAAACTGAAGCTTCCTTT. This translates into CASKGETEASF. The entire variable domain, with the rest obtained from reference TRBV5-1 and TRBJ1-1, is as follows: KAGVTQTPRYLIKTRGQQVTLSCSPISGHRSVSWYQQTPGQGLQFLFEYFSETQRNKGNFPGRFSGRQFSNSRSEMNVSTLELGDSALYLCASKGETEASFGQGTRLTVV.

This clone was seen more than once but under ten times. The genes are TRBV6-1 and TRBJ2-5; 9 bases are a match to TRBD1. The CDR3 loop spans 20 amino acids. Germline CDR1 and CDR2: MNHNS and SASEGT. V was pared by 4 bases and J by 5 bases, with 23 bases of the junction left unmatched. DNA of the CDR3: TGTGCCAGCAGTGGCGACCCGGGACAGGGTATAATTGGTCCCATTGAGACCCAGTACTTC. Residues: CASSGDPGQGIIGPIETQYF.

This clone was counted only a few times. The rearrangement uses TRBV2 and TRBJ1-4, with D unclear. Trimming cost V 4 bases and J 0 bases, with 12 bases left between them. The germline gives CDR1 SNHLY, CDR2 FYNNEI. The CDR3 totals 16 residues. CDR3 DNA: TGTGCCAGCAGTGGGGGTTGGGGTGCAACTAATGAAAAACTGTTTTTT. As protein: CASSGGWGATNEKLFF.

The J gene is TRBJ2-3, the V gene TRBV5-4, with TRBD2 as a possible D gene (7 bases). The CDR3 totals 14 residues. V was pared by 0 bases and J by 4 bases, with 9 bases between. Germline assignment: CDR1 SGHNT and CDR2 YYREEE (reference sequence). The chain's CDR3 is CASSLGGGSDTQYF. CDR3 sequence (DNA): TGTGCCAGCAGCTTGGGGGGGGGCTCAGATACGCAGTATTTT.

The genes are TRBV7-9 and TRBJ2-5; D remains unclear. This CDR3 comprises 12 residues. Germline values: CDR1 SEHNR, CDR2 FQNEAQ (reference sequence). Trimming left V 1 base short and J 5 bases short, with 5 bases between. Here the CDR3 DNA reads TGTGCCAGCAGCTTAGTCGGGGAGACCCAGTACTTC. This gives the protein CASSLVGETQYF.

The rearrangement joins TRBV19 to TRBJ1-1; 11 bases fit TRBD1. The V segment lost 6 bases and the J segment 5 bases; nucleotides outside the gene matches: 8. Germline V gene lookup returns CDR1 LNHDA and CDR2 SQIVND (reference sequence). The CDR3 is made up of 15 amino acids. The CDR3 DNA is TGTGCCAGTAGACCAGGGACAGGGGGTGGTACTGAAGCTTTCTTT. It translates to CASRPGTGGGTEAFF. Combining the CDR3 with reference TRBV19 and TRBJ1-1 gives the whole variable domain DGGITQSPKYLFRKEGQNVTLSCEQNLNHDAMYWYRQDPGQGLRLIYYSQIVNDFQKGDIAEGYSVSREKKESFPLTVTSAQKNPTAFYLCASRPGTGGGTEAFFGQGTRLTVV.

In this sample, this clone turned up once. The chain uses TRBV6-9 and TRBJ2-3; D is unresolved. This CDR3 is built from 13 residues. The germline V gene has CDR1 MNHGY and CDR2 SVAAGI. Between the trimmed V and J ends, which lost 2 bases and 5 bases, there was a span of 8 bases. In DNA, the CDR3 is TGTGCCAGCAGTTATCAGGTCGAAGATACGCAGTATTTT. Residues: CASSYQVEDTQYF.

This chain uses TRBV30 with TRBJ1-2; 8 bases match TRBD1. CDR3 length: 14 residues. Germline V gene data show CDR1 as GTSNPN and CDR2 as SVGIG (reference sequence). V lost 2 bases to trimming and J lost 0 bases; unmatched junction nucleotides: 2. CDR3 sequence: CAWSKTGANYGYTF. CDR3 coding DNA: TGTGCCTGGAGTAAGACAGGGGCTAACTATGGCTACACCTTC.

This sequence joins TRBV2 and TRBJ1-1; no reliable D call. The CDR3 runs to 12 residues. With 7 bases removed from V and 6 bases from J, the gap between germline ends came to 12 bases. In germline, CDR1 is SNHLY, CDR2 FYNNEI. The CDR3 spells CASTLSYPEAFF. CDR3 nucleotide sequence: TGTGCCAGCACCCTCAGTTACCCTGAAGCTTTCTTT.